This TCR beta chain was identified during a study of response to subunit inactivated influenza vaccine. Regarding the study as a whole: Each seasonal influenza vaccination, the authors suggested, recruits few new T cells.

TCRdb re-derived calls from the RT-PCR reads in MiXCR, one entry per CDR3 protein. The data contain fewer than 250,000 distinct CDR3 sequences, 13% to 15% of them singletons. A remark on this clonotype: Its specificity is not known.

The V segment lost 3 bases and the J segment 3 bases; nucleotides outside the gene matches: 7. Germline assignment: CDR1 LGHNA and CDR2 YNFKEQ. This CDR3 region has 16 residues. This clonotype originated in a man aged 50 to 60 who received an inactivated influenza vaccine. This material consisted of CD8+ T cells sorted from PBMCs, taken 5 days after vaccination. This chain connects TRBV4-2 to TRBJ2-7; TRBD2 agrees at 11 bases. CDR3 sequence (DNA): TGTGCCAGCAGCCAGGGCCCCGGGACTAGCGGCTACGAGCAGTACTTC. Its translation: CASSQGPGTSGYEQYF.